This entry features one T cell receptor (beta chain) sequence. TCRdb's copy holds only in-frame clones and misses some; the assay was immunoSEQ multiplex PCR. The sample includes around 23,000 clones, approximately 91% of them seen just once. Per the germline V gene, CDR1 is MNHEY and CDR2 is SMNVEV (reference sequence). CDR3 length: 16 amino acids. V shed 1 base and J shed 5 bases, with 14 bases lying between them. This record comes from a study of OX40 agonist ivuxolimab in advanced cancers. Sequencing was performed on CD4+ or CD8+ T cells sorted from blood, taken in a trial of the OX40 agonist ivuxolimab. The TCR originated in an adult with an advanced solid tumor such as melanoma, head and neck, liver or kidney cancer. The chain carries TRBV27 and TRBJ2-2; a possible D gene is TRBD2 (6 bases). DNA for the CDR3: TGTGCCAGCAGTTTATTTAGGCAGGGAGGAACCGGGGAGCTGTTTTTT. This gives the protein CASSLFRQGGTGELFF.